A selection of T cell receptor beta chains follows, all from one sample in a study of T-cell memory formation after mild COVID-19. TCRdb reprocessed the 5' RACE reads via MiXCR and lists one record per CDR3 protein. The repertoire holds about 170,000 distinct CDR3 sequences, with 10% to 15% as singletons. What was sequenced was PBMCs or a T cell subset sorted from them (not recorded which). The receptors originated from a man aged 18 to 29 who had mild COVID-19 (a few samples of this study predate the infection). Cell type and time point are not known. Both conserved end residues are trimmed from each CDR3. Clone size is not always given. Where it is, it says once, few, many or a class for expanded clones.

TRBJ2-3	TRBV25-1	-	ASSEFAGGTDTQY
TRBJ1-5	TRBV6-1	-	ASSQTGQEQPQH
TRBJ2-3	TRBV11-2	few	ASSLGLQLDTQY
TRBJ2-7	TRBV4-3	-	ASSPGTVSYEQY
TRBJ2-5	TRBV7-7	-	ASSLLPDRAQETQY
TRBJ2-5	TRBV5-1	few	ASSNGDQETQY
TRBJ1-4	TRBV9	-	ASSPGGLFNEKLF
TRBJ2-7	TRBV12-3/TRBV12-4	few	ASSPGVGQGTYEQY
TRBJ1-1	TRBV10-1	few	ASSESMNTEAF
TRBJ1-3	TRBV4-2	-	ASTTAGAITGNTIY
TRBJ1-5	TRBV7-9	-	ASSLSLDQPQH
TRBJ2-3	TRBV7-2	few	ASSLIGDVWNTDTQY
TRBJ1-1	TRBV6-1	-	ASSGTGSRLEAF
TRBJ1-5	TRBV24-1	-	ATSDSMGGPNQPQH
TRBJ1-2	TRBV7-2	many	ASGRGQVWDYGYT
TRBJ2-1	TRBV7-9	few	ASSPSGGLAGGEQF
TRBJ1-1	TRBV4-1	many	ASSQVLPSTEAF
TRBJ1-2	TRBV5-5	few	ASSFPARYSGGENGYT
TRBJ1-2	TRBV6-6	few	ASSYRTGDYGYT
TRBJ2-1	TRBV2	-	ASIAIEGQF
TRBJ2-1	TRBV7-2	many	ASSLGQGRAQF
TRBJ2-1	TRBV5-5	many	ASNSKSSYNEQF
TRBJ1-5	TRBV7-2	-	ASSLGDFAGQPQH
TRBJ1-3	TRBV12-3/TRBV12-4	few	ASTLGGTIY
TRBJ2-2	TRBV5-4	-	ASSFDITGELF
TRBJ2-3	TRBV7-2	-	ASSLGGTSGTDTQY
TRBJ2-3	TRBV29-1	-	SGRPGTDTQY
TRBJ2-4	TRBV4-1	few	ASSQVLGGTAKNIQY
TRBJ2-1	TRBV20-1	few	SARDRTSGGREQF
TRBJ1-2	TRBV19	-	ASSIVQGDYGYT
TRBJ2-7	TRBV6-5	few	ASRTPGGEQY
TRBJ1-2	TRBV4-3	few	ASSPGAPNYGYT
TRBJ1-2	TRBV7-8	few	ASSRHRIQGYGYT
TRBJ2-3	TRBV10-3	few	ATERSGGLTDTQY
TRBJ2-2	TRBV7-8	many	ASSFRTGELF
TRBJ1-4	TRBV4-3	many	ASSQDIRGSIEKLF
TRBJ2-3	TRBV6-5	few	ASQLQGGRTDTQY
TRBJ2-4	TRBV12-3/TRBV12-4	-	ASSPKNIQY
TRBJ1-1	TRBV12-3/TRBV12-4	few	ASSFVGEGTEAF
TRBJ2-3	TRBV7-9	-	ASSLRWSGADTQY
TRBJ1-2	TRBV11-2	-	ASSPSGTANYGYT